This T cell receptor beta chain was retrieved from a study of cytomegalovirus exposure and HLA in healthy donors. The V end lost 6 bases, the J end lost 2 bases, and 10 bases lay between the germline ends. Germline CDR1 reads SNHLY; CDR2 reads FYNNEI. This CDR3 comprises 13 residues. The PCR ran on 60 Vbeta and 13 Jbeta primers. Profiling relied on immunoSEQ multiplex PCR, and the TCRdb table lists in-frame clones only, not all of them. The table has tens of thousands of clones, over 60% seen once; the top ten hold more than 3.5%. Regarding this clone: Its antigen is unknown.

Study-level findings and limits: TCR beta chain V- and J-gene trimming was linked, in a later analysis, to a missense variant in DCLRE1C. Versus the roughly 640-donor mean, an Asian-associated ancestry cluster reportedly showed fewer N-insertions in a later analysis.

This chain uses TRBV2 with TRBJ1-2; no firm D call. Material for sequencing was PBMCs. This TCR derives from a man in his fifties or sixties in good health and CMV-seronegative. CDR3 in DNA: TGTGCCAGCAGACTTACAGAAAACTATGGCTACACCTTC. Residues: CASRLTENYGYTF. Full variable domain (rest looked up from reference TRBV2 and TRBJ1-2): EPEVTQTPSHQVTQMGQEVILRCVPISNHLYFYWYRQILGQKVEFLVSFYNNEISEKSEIFDDQFSVERPDGSNFTLKIRSTKLEDSAMYFCASRLTENYGYTFGSGTRLTVV.